The sequence of this T cell receptor beta chain was determined in a study of CD8+CD57+ T cells in acquired aplastic anemia. For the study at large: About 3 ug was the average amount of DNA from sorted CD4+ and CD8+ cells. Read counts for CD4+ cells (from healthy donors) averaged about 10.8 million. Study-wide results and limits: The study identified twenty-nine CD8+ CDR3 sequences shared by patients and controls.

The CDR3 consists of 16 residues. V was pared by 7 bases and J by 12 bases, with 18 bases of the junction left unmatched. The germline gives CDR1 KGHDR, CDR2 SFDVKD. Genomic DNA templated the TCR beta VDJ and CDR3 profiling. Using its own MiXCR run on the reads, TCRdb lists one record per CDR3 protein. The data show 350,000 to 450,000 distinct CDR3 sequences, just under 70% seen once. For this clonotype: The antigen remains unidentified.

Sequencing input: sorted CD4+, CD8+, or CD8+CD57+ T cells (not recorded which) from PBMCs. This sequence was found in a human donor in good health, serving as a control. This chain connects TRBV24-1 to TRBJ2-2; TRBD2 matches at 8 bases. The CDR3 region is CATRTGAGDNTGKLFF. In DNA form, the CDR3 reads TGTGCCACCAGAACTGGAGCGGGGGATAACACAGGTAAGCTGTTTTTT.